Following are 4 T cell receptor beta chains from one sample sequenced in a study of technical replicates of blood from a handful of donors. Clones were sequenced by immunoSEQ multiplex PCR, and TCRdb holds only the in-frame ones, with some missing. The sample has about 100,000 clones; 95% are singletons. Sequenced sample: T cells isolated from PBMCs. The receptors shown here come from a human donor in good health.

The genes are TRBV2 and TRBJ2-1; a weak D match, TRBD1 (6 bases). The germline V and J ends were trimmed by 6 bases and 4 bases, with 16 bases remaining between them. Germline V gives CDR1 SNHLY, CDR2 FYNNEI. The CDR3 spans 15 residues. The CDR3: CASRRQAATYNEQFF. CDR3 DNA: TGTGCCAGCAGGCGACAGGCGGCCACTTACAATGAGCAGTTCTTC.

This chain joins TRBV7-2 and TRBJ1-2; 7 bases are shared with TRBD1. The trim removed 5 bases at V and 5 bases at J, leaving 5 bases unmatched. Germline CDR1 SGHTA, CDR2 FQGNSA. This CDR3 is built from 13 residues. This CDR3 reads CASSQAGGYGYTF. The CDR3 DNA follows: TGTGCCAGCAGCCAGGCAGGGGGATATGGCTACACCTTC.

The chain recombines TRBV5-4 with TRBJ2-7; TRBD1 aligns across 8 bases. J lost 0 bases, V lost 5 bases, and 7 bases had no gene match. Germline V gives CDR1 SGHNT, CDR2 YYREEE (reference sequence). The CDR3 runs to 15 residues. CDR3 nucleotides: TGTGCCAGCAGGATCGCGGGACAGGTCTCCTACGAGCAGTACTTC. Its translation is CASRIAGQVSYEQYF.

In this sample, this clone turned up once. V gene TRBV28 combines with J gene TRBJ2-7; 8 bases match TRBD1. Germline assignment: CDR1 MDHEN and CDR2 SYDVKM. J lost 3 bases, V lost 2 bases, and 3 bases had no gene match. The CDR3 loop spans 14 amino acids. Here the CDR3 DNA reads TGTGCCAGCAGTTTAGTCGGACAGGGCTACGAGCAGTACTTC. Its protein is CASSLVGQGYEQYF.